This TCR beta chain was recorded in a study of blood T cell repertoires in COVID-19 (dated by TCRdb to about 2020). With respect to the entire study: Samples from collaborators originated in the United States, Italy and Spain and spanned both the acute and convalescent phases of COVID-19. A freely available public database, intended as a resource for researchers studying the immune response to SARS-CoV-2, is where the repertoires were released. The prospective study material was composed of cDNA or gDNA derived from T cells, B-cell-depleted T cells, or PBMCs. Where available, HLA class I and class II types were taken from metadata supplied by the sample provider and were not determined by assay-based typing. A de-identified subject ID, COVID-19 status, age in years and sex were almost always included in the sample metadata. Subjects who had been exposed to COVID-19, were actively infected with it, or had recovered from it provided the deeply sampled blood TCRbeta repertoires that made up the dataset. The samples were drawn from two sources: the first 160 participants of the ongoing ImmuneRACE study, and 1,254 subjects contributed by 6 global collaborators. Overall results and qualifications from the work: The amount of clinical and demographic metadata varied by source and participant and was provided uncurated.

In the case of this clone: This receptor's antigen is unknown. No much larger clonotype is one base removed from it; base qualities were not supplied.

Whole blood was collected in K2EDTA tubes by collaborating institutions according to the institutions' own protocols. Collaborator samples were shipped for TCRbeta analysis as frozen whole blood, isolated PBMCs, or DNA extracted from either sample type. TCRbeta CDR3 regions were amplified from genomic DNA using the immunoSEQ Assay, a bias-controlled multiplex PCR. As for the authors' bioinformatics: Within the assay, amplification of reference gene primers was used to estimate how many nucleated cells each sample contained. To quantify the absolute abundance of each unique TCRbeta CDR3 rearrangement, sequence reads were collapsed and filtered. For each sample, productive Simpson clonality was calculated as the square root of Simpson's diversity index over productive rearrangements. What TCRdb holds here is the immuneACCESS table cut down to in-frame rearrangements. Part of the clones is not present; checked against another copy, under half of the missing clones reflect an unresolved V gene, and the others are unexplained. V and J calls and clone size come straight from that table; D and trimming were deduced from the DNA. This sample gives fewer than 300,000 clones in total; approximately 90% of them show up just once. Approximately 0.84% of the sample rests with the top ten.

Per the germline V gene, MDHEN is the CDR1 and SYDVKM is the CDR2. From its cysteine to its phenylalanine, the CDR3 spans 12 amino acids. Just the 36-base CDR3 DNA is kept, in frame starting at base 1. At the junction V is shortened by 6 bases and J by 11 bases, with 16 bases in between. Recombination joined TRBV28 with TRBJ1-1; a weak D assignment points to TRBD1 (6 bases agree). The sequence was obtained from a man between 25 and 39 years old with acute or convalescent COVID-19. Material: peripheral blood. The CDR3 reads as follows: CASSLNRVEAFF. The sequenced DNA: TGTGCCAGCAGCTTAAACAGGGTTGAGGCTTTCTTT.